One T cell receptor (beta chain) is described in this entry. This clonotype was seen many times. No cognate antigen has been identified for it. Base qualities are not provided; no much larger clone lies one nucleotide away. Every donor in the study was a healthy Caucasian. Three pairs of female monozygotic twins, all aged about 18 to 30 years, made up the twin cohort. Positive isolation kits from Invitrogen were used to isolate the CD4+ and CD8+ T cell populations. These data originate in a study of identical twins listed by TCRdb under 2016. For the study in its entirety: TCR alpha and beta repertoires from monozygotic twins, unrelated adults of various ages and cord blood were deep-sequenced to test whether fetal clonotypes persist. Replicate twin experiments were performed at different times using different library preparation protocols to rule out contamination.

Libraries were made using 5' RACE. Sequencing was performed on an Illumina HiSeq 2000. Template switching added a universal primer binding site, and the final cDNA carried a unique molecular identifier that allowed TCR cDNA molecules to be counted accurately. First-strand cDNA for TCR alpha and beta chains was synthesized from specific primers in the conserved constant-segment region. To control for contamination, every cDNA library carried two barcodes: a SMART-Mk sample barcode plus Illumina barcodes. TruSeq adapter sequences along with Illumina sample barcodes were introduced in two successive PCR steps. Sequencing of the TCR alpha and beta cDNA libraries was done on the Illumina HiSeq platform using custom primers. Concerning the study's data processing: Raw reads were processed with MiGEC to extract unique molecular identifiers, and MiXCR was used to determine CDR3 positions. For each individual, recombination models were inferred using an EM algorithm with the repgenHMM and IGoR tools. The analysis of shared clonotypes was done with the tcR package in R, with sharing normalized by the product of cloneset sizes. To study raw recombination without the effects of thymic and clonal selection, out-of-frame nonproductive sequences were analyzed. TCRdb cleaned the public reads at Q25 with fastp, built clones with MiXCR and kept in-frame beta chains. Every entry covers one CDR3 protein and lists the most common genes and DNA from its rows. The V and J calls and clone size are TCRdb's, not the authors'. This sample holds under 350,000 distinct CDR3 sequences; roughly 9.8% were observed only once. The ten largest clones add up to approximately 6.5% of the sample.

What the study reported, not specific to this receptor: Excess twin sharing in beta out-of-frame sequences was weaker because fewer shared sequences lowered the signal-to-noise ratio. Compared with coincidental sharing between unrelated individuals, an excess of low generation-probability sequences was observed among out-of-frame TCR alpha sequences shared between twins. Out-of-frame TCR alpha sharing in monozygotic twins was systematically underestimated by recombination models, whereas sharing between unrelated individuals was in agreement with the recombination models. Because the same donors could not be followed over many years, the conclusions relied on cross-sectional statistical analysis. Invariant T cells such as MAIT and iNKT could partly confound zero-insertion analyses, although diverse VJ usage argued against such confounding for most clonotypes. Abundant cord blood beta clonotypes carried fewer insertions; young adult naive repertoires showed a weaker similar trend, while memory repertoires showed none.

From the germline V gene, CDR1 is SQVTM and CDR2 is ANQGSEA. The CDR3 spans 13 residues, from the cysteine through the phenylalanine. The sequence is cut down to CDR3 DNA, 39 bases in frame from base 1. Compared with germline, V lacks 7 bases and J lacks 6 bases; bases without a gene match: 10. These data were also filed under a second study, of yellow fever vaccine responses in identical twins. That second publication adds: The authors reported that the T cell response to vaccination in identical twins appeared partly convergent and partly personalized. Focusing on identical twins, the study followed the T cell clones that responded to the vaccine, and did so with precision.

What was sequenced was CD8+ T cells sorted from blood. The sequence links TRBV29-1 to TRBJ1-2; 8 bases in between match TRBD1. The receptor was isolated from a woman aged 18-29 years in good health. The nucleotides are TGCAGCGCCCTGAGGGCGACAGGGGATGGCTACACCTTC. Its amino acids are CSALRATGDGYTF.